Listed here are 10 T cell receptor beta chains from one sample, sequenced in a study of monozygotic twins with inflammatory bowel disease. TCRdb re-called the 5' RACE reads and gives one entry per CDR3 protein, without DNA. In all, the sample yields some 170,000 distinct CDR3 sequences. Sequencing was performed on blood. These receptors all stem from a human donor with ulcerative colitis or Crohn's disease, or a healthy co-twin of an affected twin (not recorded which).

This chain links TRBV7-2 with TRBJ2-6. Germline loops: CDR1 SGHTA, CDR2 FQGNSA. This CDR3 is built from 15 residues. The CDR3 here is CASSFPSSGANVLTF.

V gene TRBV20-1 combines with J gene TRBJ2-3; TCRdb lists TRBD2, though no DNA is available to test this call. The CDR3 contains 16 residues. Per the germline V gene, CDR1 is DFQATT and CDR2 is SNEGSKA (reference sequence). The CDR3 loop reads CSARDGILAPTDTQYF.

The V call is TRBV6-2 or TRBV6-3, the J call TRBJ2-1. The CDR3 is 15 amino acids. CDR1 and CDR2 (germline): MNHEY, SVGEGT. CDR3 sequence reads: CASSYSPTEVYEQFF.

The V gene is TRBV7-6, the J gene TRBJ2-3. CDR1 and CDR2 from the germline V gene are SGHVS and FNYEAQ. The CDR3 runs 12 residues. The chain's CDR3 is CASSSFTDTQYF.

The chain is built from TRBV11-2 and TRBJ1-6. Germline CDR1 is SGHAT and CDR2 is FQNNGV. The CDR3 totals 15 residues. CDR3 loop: CASSLDPGNNSPLHF.

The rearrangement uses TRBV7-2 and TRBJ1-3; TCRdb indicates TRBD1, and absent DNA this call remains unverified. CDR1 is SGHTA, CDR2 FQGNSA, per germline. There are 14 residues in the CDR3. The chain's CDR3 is CASSYTGVGNTIYF. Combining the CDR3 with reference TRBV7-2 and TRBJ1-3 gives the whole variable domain GAGVSQSPSNKVTEKGKDVELRCDPISGHTALYWYRQSLGQGLEFLIYFQGNSAPDKSGLPSDRFSAERTGGSVSTLTIQRTQQEDSAVYLCASSYTGVGNTIYFGEGSWLTVV.

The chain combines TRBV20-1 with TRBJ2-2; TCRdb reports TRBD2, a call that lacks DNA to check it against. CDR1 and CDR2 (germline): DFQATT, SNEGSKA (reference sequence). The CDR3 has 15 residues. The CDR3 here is CSARRRQGINGELFF.

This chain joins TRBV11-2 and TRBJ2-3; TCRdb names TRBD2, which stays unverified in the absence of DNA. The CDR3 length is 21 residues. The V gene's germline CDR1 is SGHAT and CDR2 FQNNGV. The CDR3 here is CASSLEAPGLAGATSTDTQYF.

CDR3 region: CASSLPGQGTEAFF. The V call is TRBV11-2, the J call TRBJ1-1; TCRdb gives TRBD1 as the D gene, but with no DNA this cannot be confirmed. Germline loops: CDR1 SGHAT, CDR2 FQNNGV. The CDR3 contains 14 residues. The variable domain in full, completed from reference TRBV11-2 and TRBJ1-1, reads EAGVAQSPRYKIIEKRQSVAFWCNPISGHATLYWYQQILGQGPKLLIQFQNNGVVDDSQLPKDRFSAERLKGVDSTLKIQPAKLEDSAVYLCASSLPGQGTEAFFGQGTRLTVV.

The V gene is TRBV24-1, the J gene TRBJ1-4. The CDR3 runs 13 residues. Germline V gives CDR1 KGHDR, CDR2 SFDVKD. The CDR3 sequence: CATSDPVGEKLFF.